This passage covers 15 T cell receptor beta chains from one sample sequenced in a study of blood T cell repertoires in COVID-19. Only in-frame clones appear in the TCRdb table, and some are missing; sequencing was by immunoSEQ multiplex PCR. The top ten hold about 10% of the sample, which has roughly 210,000 clones, approximately 81% seen once. Sequences were obtained from peripheral blood. Source of these receptors: a woman older than 75 with COVID-19, enrolled during active disease.

This clone was found a few times. The chain uses TRBV29-1 and TRBJ1-1; 7 nucleotides match TRBD1. This CDR3 is built from 14 residues. The V segment lost 4 bases and the J segment 4 bases; nucleotides outside the gene matches: 9. Germline values: CDR1 SQVTM, CDR2 ANQGSEA. The CDR3 spells CSVARQGSGTEAFF. In DNA form, the CDR3 reads TGCAGCGTTGCCAGACAGGGATCTGGCACTGAAGCTTTCTTT.

The chain carries TRBV3-1 (or the pseudogene TRBV3-2) and TRBJ1-1, with 7 bases fitting TRBD1. Germline V gene lookup returns CDR1 LGHDT and CDR2 YNNKEL (reference sequence). This CDR3 contains 15 residues. V gave up 3 bases and J gave up 1 base; unmatched junction bases: 5. CDR3: CASSQGQLANTEAFF. CDR3 nucleotides: TGTGCCAGCAGCCAGGGACAGTTGGCGAACACTGAAGCTTTCTTT.

The chain joins TRBV7-9 to TRBJ2-2; a weak D match, TRBD1 (5 bases). This CDR3 comprises 14 residues. V lost 5 bases and J lost 3, with 10 bases in between. Germline V gene sequence: CDR1 SEHNR, CDR2 FQNEAQ (reference sequence). In nucleotides, the CDR3 is TGTGCCAGCAGCGTAGACAGTCACACCGGGGAGCTGTTTTTT. Translated: CASSVDSHTGELFF.

The V call is TRBV3-1 (or the pseudogene TRBV3-2), the J call TRBJ2-7; D remains unclear. Germline loops: CDR1 LGHDT, CDR2 YNNKEL (reference sequence). Deletions cut 1 base from V and 2 bases from J, with 12 bases between. There are 15 residues in the CDR3. The CDR3 DNA reads as TGTGCCAGCAGCCAAGTCGGCGGATCGACCTACGAGCAGTACTTC. Translated, it gives CASSQVGGSTYEQYF.

The chain joins TRBV2 to TRBJ1-4; D might be TRBD1 (6 bases). With 7 bases removed from V and 8 bases from J, the gap between germline ends came to 14 bases. This CDR3 comprises 13 residues. The germline V gene has CDR1 SNHLY and CDR2 FYNNEI. CDR3 sequence: CASTNRVWEKLFF. The CDR3 DNA reads TGTGCCAGCACGAACAGGGTTTGGGAAAAACTGTTTTTT.

The chain is built from TRBV6-5 and TRBJ2-1, with 7 bases that match TRBD1. The V gene end was trimmed by 6 bases and the J gene end by 7 bases; junction bases not matched to a gene: 6. Germline CDR1 reads MNHEY; CDR2 reads SVGAGI. The CDR3 covers 13 residues. The CDR3 spells CASSTQGQNEQFF. Here the CDR3 DNA reads TGTGCCAGCAGCACACAGGGGCAAAATGAGCAGTTCTTC.

J is TRBJ1-2 and V is TRBV19; the D gene is possibly TRBD1 (6 bases). The CDR3 has 14 amino acids. CDR1 LNHDA and CDR2 SQIVND come from the germline V gene (reference sequence). Deletions cut 8 bases from V and 7 bases from J, with 20 bases between. The CDR3 protein is CASAPGGPRFGYTF. CDR3 DNA: TGTGCCAGTGCCCCGGGGGGCCCCAGGTTTGGCTACACCTTC. Complete variable domain (other parts from reference TRBV19 and TRBJ1-2): DGGITQSPKYLFRKEGQNVTLSCEQNLNHDAMYWYRQDPGQGLRLIYYSQIVNDFQKGDIAEGYSVSREKKESFPLTVTSAQKNPTAFYLCASAPGGPRFGYTFGSGTRLTVV.

The chain links TRBV3-1 (or the pseudogene TRBV3-2) to TRBJ2-5; 16 nucleotides align to TRBD2. The ends lost 1 base at V and 4 bases at J; junction bases unmatched: 6. The germline CDR1 and CDR2 sequences are LGHDT and YNNKEL (reference sequence). CDR3 size: 18 residues. The CDR3 spells CASSQGGTSGGGRETQYF. The CDR3 DNA follows: TGTGCCAGCAGCCAAGGTGGGACTAGCGGGGGGGGAAGAGAGACCCAGTACTTC.

This chain connects TRBV9 to TRBJ2-3, with TRBD2 identical over 15 bases. This CDR3 region has 20 residues. Looked up from germline, CDR1 is SGDLS and CDR2 is YYNGEE. V was clipped by 4 bases and J by 0 bases; unmatched bases: 12. The CDR3 loop reads CASSPRGTSGGHISTDTQYF. The CDR3 coding sequence is TGTGCCAGCAGCCCTAGAGGGACTAGCGGGGGGCATATAAGCACAGATACGCAGTATTTT.

The chain recombines TRBV19 with TRBJ1-1; weak D call: TRBD1 (5 bases). The CDR3 runs to 15 residues. Germline CDR1 reads LNHDA; CDR2 reads SQIVND (reference sequence). Trimming cost V 5 bases and J 4 bases, with 17 bases left between them. This CDR3 reads CASSAIAGWATEAFF. The CDR3 DNA reads TGTGCCAGTAGTGCCATAGCAGGGTGGGCCACTGAAGCTTTCTTT.

The chain combines TRBV7-2 with TRBJ2-1, with a possible D match to TRBD2 (5 bases). The V gene's germline CDR1 is SGHTA and CDR2 FQGNSA. This CDR3 comprises 13 residues. Between the trimmed V and J ends, which lost 4 bases and 9 bases, there was a span of 13 bases. In nucleotides, the CDR3 is TGTGCCAGCAGCTCCCGCCCGGGGATTGAGCAGTTCTTC. Translation: CASSSRPGIEQFF.

The rearrangement uses TRBV18 and TRBJ2-5; 8 bases align to TRBD1. With V trimmed by 0 bases and J by 5 bases, 5 bases remained unmatched. Germline lookup yields CDR1 KGHSH and CDR2 LQKENI. The CDR3 sequence is 15 residues long. CDR3 bases: TGTGCCAGCTCACCACCGACTCACAGGGGGGAGACCCAGTACTTC. Its translation is CASSPPTHRGETQYF.

The chain has TRBV30 and TRBJ1-5; D possibly corresponds to TRBD1 (6 bases). CDR1 and CDR2 (germline): GTSNPN, SVGIG (reference sequence). The CDR3 sequence is 14 residues long. V dropped 2 bases and J dropped 6 bases, with 14 bases sitting between them. The CDR3: CAWSLKGDIQPQHF. The CDR3 bases are TGTGCCTGGAGTCTCAAGGGGGATATTCAGCCCCAGCATTTT.

This rearrangement joins TRBV7-8 to TRBJ2-5; TRBD1 is a possible D gene (5 bases). Germline lookup yields CDR1 SGHVS and CDR2 FQNEAQ. Trimming left V 4 bases short and J 5 bases short, with 11 bases between. This CDR3 contains 13 residues. As DNA, the CDR3 is TGTGCCAGCAGCTCAGGGAAAGAGGAGACCCAGTACTTC. This translates into CASSSGKEETQYF.

The rearrangement joins TRBV19 to TRBJ1-5, with D hard to call. The germline V and J ends were trimmed by 0 bases and 5 bases, with 5 bases remaining between them. Germline V gives CDR1 LNHDA, CDR2 SQIVND (reference sequence). This CDR3 has 13 residues. The CDR3 DNA reads TGTGCCAGTAGTATAGAGCAGTATCAGCCCCAGCATTTT. This encodes CASSIEQYQPQHF.